This is a list of T cell receptor beta chains from one sample in a study of shared clonotypes between healthy human individuals. TCRdb's table, derived via immunoSEQ multiplex PCR, lists solely in-frame clones and lacks some. The sample includes 2 million to 2.5 million clones, 93% of them seen just once. What was sequenced was naive CD4+ T cells from PBMCs. The receptor source for this set is a man aged 18 to 30 in good health. Some clones in this sample may be carry-over from other donors' samples. Each CDR3 is given with its conserved first and last residue. Each record gives: V gene, D gene, CDR3 length, J gene, clone size, CDR3 DNA, CDR3 protein. The D gene is left open where the match is weak. The size field is filled for only some rows; it gives once, few, many or a size class.

TRBV11-1	.	16	TRBJ2-7	.	TGTGCCAGCAGCAGGCCACGGAGGGGGCCTAGCTACGAGCAGTACTTC	CASSRPRRGPSYEQYF
TRBV4-2	.	14	TRBJ2-7	.	TGTGCCAGCAGATTCTCGGAGGGTTCCTACGAGCAGTACTTC	CASRFSEGSYEQYF
TRBV6-1	.	18	TRBJ1-5	.	TGTGCCAGCAGTGAAGAATCAGGGTGGTGGACGAGCAATCAGCCCCAGCATTTT	CASSEESGWWTSNQPQHF
TRBV18	.	14	TRBJ1-2	.	TGTGCCAGCTCACCCGGGGGCTCGGACTATGGCTACACCTTC	CASSPGGSDYGYTF
TRBV14	.	15	TRBJ2-5	once	TGTGCCAGCAGCCAAGATGGCGGACTTCAAGAGACCCAGTACTTC	CASSQDGGLQETQYF
TRBV19	TRBD1	16	TRBJ1-1	.	TGTGCCAGTAGTATAGGGACAGGGGGTGCGAACACTGAAGCTTTCTTT	CASSIGTGGANTEAFF
TRBV5-5	.	14	TRBJ1-1	.	TGTGCCAGCAGCTTGGTGCAGATAGGCACTGAAGCTTTCTTT	CASSLVQIGTEAFF
TRBV11-3	TRBD1	15	TRBJ2-1	.	TGTGCCAGCAGCTTAGTGTCGGGACAGAACAATGAGCAGTTCTTC	CASSLVSGQNNEQFF
TRBV7-5	.	18	TRBJ2-6	.	TGTGCCAGTGCGGTTCTCCAGACCAGCTACTCTGGGGCCAACGTCCTGACTTTC	CASAVLQTSYSGANVLTF
TRBV27	TRBD1	15	TRBJ1-1	.	TGTGCCAGCAGTTTATTGGGACAGGTGAACACTGAAGCTTTCTTT	CASSLLGQVNTEAFF
TRBV27	.	18	TRBJ2-3	once	TGTGCCAGCAGTCTAGCCAGGGGCACCTTCATAGGCACAGATACGCAGTATTTT	CASSLARGTFIGTDTQYF
TRBV7-2	.	17	TRBJ2-7	.	TGTGCCAGCAGCCTTGGTGGGGCAGGGAGAATCGGGTACGAGCAGTACTTC	CASSLGGAGRIGYEQYF
TRBV28	.	17	TRBJ1-2	.	TGTGCCAGCAGTTTTTTACAAGTGTACAGGTCTAACTATGGCTACACCTTC	CASSFLQVYRSNYGYTF
TRBV11-1	.	13	TRBJ2-2	.	TGTGCCAGCAGCCTCCAGTCAGCCGGGGAGCTGTTTTTT	CASSLQSAGELFF
TRBV4-1	TRBD2	18	TRBJ2-3	.	TGCGCCAGCAGCCAAGGAGGGTCTAGCGGGACTAGCACAGATACGCAGTATTTT	CASSQGGSSGTSTDTQYF
TRBV29-1	.	14	TRBJ1-3	.	TGCAGCGTATCGAGCAGAAGCTCTGGAAACACCATATATTTT	CSVSSRSSGNTIYF
TRBV15	.	15	TRBJ2-7	.	TGTGCCACCAGTTTGTTTCTAGAAGGATCCTTGGAGCAGTACTTC	CATSLFLEGSLEQYF
TRBV6-1	.	16	TRBJ2-5	.	TGTGCCAGCAGTGAACTGCACAGGGAAACCCAAGAGACCCAGTACTTC	CASSELHRETQETQYF
TRBV5-1	TRBD1	17	TRBJ1-2	.	TGCGCCAGCAGCTCCCAGACAGGATACAGGGGAAATGGTGGCTACACCTTC	CASSSQTGYRGNGGYTF
TRBV5-8	.	14	TRBJ1-5	.	TGTGCCAGCAGCCCACAGGGAAGGGGTCAGCCCCAGCATTTT	CASSPQGRGQPQHF
TRBV2	.	12	TRBJ1-5	.	TGTGCCAGCAATGCGGGGTTGGAGCCCCAGCATTTT	CASNAGLEPQHF
TRBV5-5	.	14	TRBJ2-2	once	TGTGCCAGCAGCTCGAGGTTCGGAGGCGGGGAGCTGTTTTTT	CASSSRFGGGELFF
TRBV6-5	.	14	TRBJ2-1	.	TGTGCCAGCACCCCTCCCCCCCCGAAACAGAGACGGTTCTTC	CASTPPPPKQRRFF
TRBV9	.	15	TRBJ2-2	.	TGTGCCAGCAGCCTAAGGGGCGGAGCCACCGGGGAGCTGTTTTTT	CASSLRGGATGELFF
TRBV29-1	.	13	TRBJ1-2	.	TGCAGCGTTCACGGGGGCGAAGGCTATGGCTACACCTTC	CSVHGGEGYGYTF
TRBV6-6	.	12	TRBJ2-7	.	TGTGCCAGCAGTCGGTTAGGGGGGGAGCAGTACTTC	CASSRLGGEQYF
TRBV7-2	TRBD2	15	TRBJ2-7	.	TGTGCCAGCAGCTTAGCGTTGTGGGAGGGGAGCGAGCAGTACTTC	CASSLALWEGSEQYF
TRBV30	.	13	TRBJ2-5	.	TGTGCCTGGACGGATAGGGTCGGAGAGACCCAGTACTTC	CAWTDRVGETQYF
TRBV20-1	TRBD1	11	TRBJ2-7	.	TGCAGTGCTAAACAGGGGGGCGAGCAGTACTTC	CSAKQGGEQYF
TRBV4-1	.	16	TRBJ2-3	.	TGCGCCAGCAGCCAAGTGAGGTCCCCAAGCACAGATACGCAGTATTTT	CASSQVRSPSTDTQYF
TRBV20-1	.	11	TRBJ2-3	.	TGCAGTGCTGGTCTAGAAGATACGCAGTATTTT	CSAGLEDTQYF
TRBV15	.	12	TRBJ1-2	.	TGTGCCACCAGCAGGGAGAACTATGGCTACACCTTC	CATSRENYGYTF
TRBV28	TRBD1	16	TRBJ1-2	once	TGTGCCAGCAGTTTAGGGACAGCTTCTGCTAACTATGGCTACACCTTC	CASSLGTASANYGYTF
TRBV7-8	TRBD2	15	TRBJ2-1	.	TGTGCCAGCAGCCTGCTAGCGGGCTTGTATAATGAGCAGTTCTTC	CASSLLAGLYNEQFF
TRBV28	.	12	TRBJ2-1	.	TGTGCCAGTACGGGACCGGGGGTTGTCGCGTTCTTC	CASTGPGVVAFF
TRBV10-3	TRBD1	14	TRBJ2-5	.	TGTGCCATCAGCCCGGGACAGGGGTTAGAGACCCAGTACTTC	CAISPGQGLETQYF
TRBV5-1	.	15	TRBJ1-3	.	TGCGCCAGCAGCTTGACGGCCAGCTCTGGAAACACCATATATTTT	CASSLTASSGNTIYF